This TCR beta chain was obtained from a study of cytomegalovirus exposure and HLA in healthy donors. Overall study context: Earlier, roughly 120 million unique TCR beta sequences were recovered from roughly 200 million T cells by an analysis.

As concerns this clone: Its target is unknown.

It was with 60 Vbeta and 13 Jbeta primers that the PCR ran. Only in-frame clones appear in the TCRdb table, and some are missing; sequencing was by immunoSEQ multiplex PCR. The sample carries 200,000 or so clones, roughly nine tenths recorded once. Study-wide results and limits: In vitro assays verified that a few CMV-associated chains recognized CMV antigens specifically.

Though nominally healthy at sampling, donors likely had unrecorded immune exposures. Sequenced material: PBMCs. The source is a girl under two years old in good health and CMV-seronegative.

The CDR3 region is CASSDMGGRLETQYF. The DNA for the CDR3 is TGTGCCAGCAGCGACATGGGGGGACGTCTAGAGACCCAGTACTTC. The chain couples TRBV25-1 to TRBJ2-5; D perhaps matches TRBD2 (6 bases). The length of the CDR3 is 15 residues. Germline CDR1 reads MGHDK; CDR2 reads SYGVNS. V lost 6 bases and J lost 4, with 18 bases in between.